The 20 T cell receptor beta chains presented below share a single source sample, sequenced in a study of OX40 agonist ivuxolimab in advanced cancers. This table comes from immunoSEQ multiplex PCR, and its TCRdb copy is limited to in-frame clones, with some not included. The profile shows over 25,000 clones, approximately 85% of them singletons. The starting material was CD4+ or CD8+ T cells sorted from blood, obtained in a trial of the OX40 agonist ivuxolimab. These receptors all come from an adult with an advanced solid tumor such as melanoma, head and neck, liver or kidney cancer.

The V and J genes are TRBV14 and TRBJ1-1; 9 bases line up with TRBD1. The CDR3 runs 13 residues. The germline V gene encodes CDR1 SGHDN and CDR2 FVKESK. Unmatched junction bases numbered 0, after V lost 3 bases and J lost 4 bases. The CDR3: CASSQGQGTEAFF. The CDR3 DNA reads as TGTGCCAGCAGCCAGGGACAGGGCACTGAAGCTTTCTTT. Full variable domain (missing parts from reference TRBV14 and TRBJ1-1): EAGVTQFPSHSVIEKGQTVTLRCDPISGHDNLYWYRRVMGKEIKFLLHFVKESKQDESGMPNNRFLAERTGGTYSTLKVQPAELEDSGVYFCASSQGQGTEAFFGQGTRLTVV.

The chain employs TRBV7-9 and TRBJ1-3, with 7 nucleotides matching TRBD1. Looked up from germline, CDR1 is SEHNR and CDR2 is FQNEAQ (reference sequence). There are 14 residues in the CDR3. V lost 5 bases and J lost 7; bases outside the gene matches: 8. The CDR3 here is CASSPPAGGNTIYF. CDR3 coding DNA: TGTGCCAGCAGCCCACCGGCAGGGGGGAACACCATATATTTT.

V usage is TRBV6-5 and J usage is TRBJ2-6; D remains ambiguous. This CDR3 contains 15 residues. Deletions cut 2 bases from V and 0 bases from J, with 5 bases between. Germline V lookup: CDR1 MNHEY, CDR2 SVGAGI. The DNA of the CDR3 is TGTGCCAGCAGTTACGCGGTCTCTGGGGCCAACGTCCTGACTTTC. Encoded protein: CASSYAVSGANVLTF.

CDR3 residues: CASSGGTSGRSSYNEQFF. In DNA, the CDR3 is TGTGCCAGCAGCGGAGGGACTAGCGGGAGAAGCTCCTACAATGAGCAGTTCTTC. V is TRBV9 and J is TRBJ2-1, with 14 nucleotides matching TRBD2. V lost 3 bases and J lost 0; bases outside the gene matches: 5. CDR1 SGDLS and CDR2 YYNGEE come from the germline V gene. CDR3 length equals 18 residues.

This chain connects TRBV27 to TRBJ2-1; TRBD1 aligns across 9 bases. Germline lookup yields CDR1 MNHEY and CDR2 SMNVEV (reference sequence). CDR3 length: 19 residues. V lost 1 base to trimming and J lost 1 base; unmatched junction nucleotides: 11. The CDR3 nucleotides are TGTGCCAGCAGTTTATACGTCCCGGGACAGGGAACGTCCTACAATGAGCAGTTCTTC. This codes for CASSLYVPGQGTSYNEQFF.

The chain employs TRBV11-2 and TRBJ2-7; tentatively, D is TRBD2 (5 bases). V was shortened by 5 bases and J by 3 bases, with 8 bases between the two germline ends. The CDR3 covers 12 residues. Germline V gene lookup returns CDR1 SGHAT and CDR2 FQNNGV. In DNA form, the CDR3 reads TGTGCCAGCAGCCTAGCAAACTACGAGCAGTACTTC. Translated, it gives CASSLANYEQYF.

The rearrangement links TRBV27 to TRBJ1-2; D unclear. The CDR3 is 13 residues long. Trimming left V 0 bases short and J 6 bases short, with 8 bases between. Germline loops: CDR1 MNHEY, CDR2 SMNVEV (reference sequence). CDR3 nucleotides: TGTGCCAGCAGTTTATCGGCAGACAATGGCTACACCTTC. This gives the protein CASSLSADNGYTF.

V and J are TRBV13 and TRBJ1-3; D is uncertain. Trimming removed 7 bases at V and 2 bases at J, with 12 bases between. Germline assignment: CDR1 PRHDT and CDR2 FYEKMQ (reference sequence). The CDR3 contains 14 residues. CDR3 sequence (DNA): TGTGCCAGCACCTGGTGGGAGGCTGGAAACACCATATATTTT. It codes for CASTWWEAGNTIYF.

The chain has TRBV2 and TRBJ2-7; TRBD2 agrees at 7 bases. Germline V gives CDR1 SNHLY, CDR2 FYNNEI. This CDR3 is 18 amino acids long. Trimming removed 6 bases from V and 1 base from J; junction bases left unmatched: 18. The CDR3 spells CASSPSGGGSFISYEQYF. The DNA for the CDR3 is TGTGCCAGCAGCCCATCGGGAGGAGGATCCTTTATATCCTACGAGCAGTACTTC.

This chain links TRBV7-9 with TRBJ1-2; 8 bases agree with TRBD1. This CDR3 region has 15 residues. V shed 5 bases and J 2 bases; nucleotides not matched to a gene: 7. CDR1 SEHNR and CDR2 FQNEAQ come from the germline V gene (reference sequence). The CDR3 DNA is TGTGCCAGCAGCCCGGACAGGGTCGGAAACTATGGCTACACCTTC. It codes for CASSPDRVGNYGYTF.

This clone has a single count. The chain combines TRBV9 with TRBJ2-7; D is unresolved. Trimming cost V 7 bases and J 1 base, with 12 bases left between them. CDR3 size: 13 residues. CDR1 and CDR2 (germline): SGDLS, YYNGEE. This CDR3 is CASLGWRSYEQYF. CDR3 DNA: TGTGCCAGCCTGGGGTGGCGGTCCTACGAGCAGTACTTC.

The chain carries TRBV9 and TRBJ1-2, with D tentatively TRBD1 (6 bases). Trimming removed 7 bases from V and 4 bases from J, with 14 bases in between. The germline CDR1 and CDR2 sequences are SGDLS and YYNGEE. This CDR3 region has 13 residues. As DNA, the CDR3 is TGTGCCAGCCGCGCGGGGGGGCCCTATGGCTACACCTTC. Protein: CASRAGGPYGYTF.

The rearrangement links TRBV7-9 to TRBJ1-2; perhaps TRBD1 as D (5 bases). Germline CDR1 reads SEHNR; CDR2 reads FQNEAQ (reference sequence). The germline V and J ends were trimmed by 2 bases and 8 bases, with 12 bases remaining between them. The CDR3 has 13 amino acids. The CDR3 nucleotides read TGTGCCAGCAGCTTACGGGACGTTTCGGGCTACACCTTC. It yields the protein CASSLRDVSGYTF. The full variable domain, rest sourced from reference TRBV7-9 and TRBJ1-2, is DTGVSQNPRHKITKRGQNVTFRCDPISEHNRLYWYRQTLGQGPEFLTYFQNEAQLEKSRLLSDRFSAERPKGSFSTLEIQRTEQGDSAMYLCASSLRDVSGYTFGSGTRLTVV.

The chain combines TRBV18 with TRBJ1-1; D perhaps matches TRBD1 (5 bases). Germline V gives CDR1 KGHSH, CDR2 LQKENI. V shed 0 bases and J shed 4 bases, with 12 bases lying between them. The CDR3 totals 15 residues. The CDR3 bases are TGTGCCAGCTCACCACCGGGGCAGGTCCTCACTGAAGCTTTCTTT. Protein: CASSPPGQVLTEAFF.

This chain connects TRBV4-2 to TRBJ2-3, with 7 bases identical to TRBD1. With 5 bases clipped from V and 3 bases from J, the junction kept 11 bases outside the gene matches. This CDR3 has 16 residues. CDR1 is LGHNA, CDR2 YNFKEQ, per germline. The CDR3 DNA sequence: TGTGCCAGCAGCTTATACTCCTCAGGGGGTACAGATACGCAGTATTTT. It specifies CASSLYSSGGTDTQYF.

A note on this clone: This sample also contains other DNA sequences that code for the same CDR3. The rearrangement links TRBV11-1 to TRBJ2-1, with a tentative D call TRBD2 (5 bases). Germline loops: CDR1 SGHAT, CDR2 FQDESV (reference sequence). The V gene lost 5 bases and the J gene lost 3 bases, with 11 bases spanning the gap. The CDR3 is 14 amino acids. CDR3 region: CASSPRGNYNEQFF. CDR3 DNA: TGTGCCAGCAGCCCCCGGGGTAACTACAATGAGCAGTTCTTC. Supplemented by reference TRBV11-1 and TRBJ2-1, the full variable domain reads EAEVAQSPRYKITEKSQAVAFWCDPISGHATLYWYRQILGQGPELLVQFQDESVVDDSQLPKDRFSAERLKGVDSTLKIQPAELGDSAMYLCASSPRGNYNEQFFGPGTRLTVL.

DNA for the CDR3: TGTGCCAGTACGGGAGAGGACAATGAGCAGTTCTTC. Amino acids: CASTGEDNEQFF. J is TRBJ2-1 and V is TRBV27; D is perhaps TRBD2 (6 bases). Trimming removed 9 bases at V and 5 bases at J, with 11 bases between. Germline CDR1 is MNHEY and CDR2 is SMNVEV (reference sequence). The CDR3 is 12 residues long.

J is TRBJ2-2 and V is TRBV9, with TRBD2 identical over 12 bases. The trim removed 1 base at V and 2 bases at J, leaving 3 bases unmatched. The CDR3 sequence is 17 residues long. Looked up from germline, CDR1 is SGDLS and CDR2 is YYNGEE. The CDR3 is CASSVPTSGGNTGELFF. In DNA form, the CDR3 reads TGTGCCAGCAGCGTACCGACTAGCGGGGGTAACACCGGGGAGCTGTTTTTT.

This clone was seen only once. This chain uses TRBV14 with TRBJ1-1; tentatively, D is TRBD1 (5 bases). Germline CDR1 SGHDN, CDR2 FVKESK. V lost 1 base and J 9 bases, leaving 12 bases between the germline ends. This CDR3 is built from 13 residues. The CDR3 DNA is TGTGCCAGCAGCCAAGCCGTCGGGGGTCAAGCTTTCTTT. Amino acid sequence: CASSQAVGGQAFF.

The V gene is TRBV20-1, the J gene TRBJ2-2; no clear D gene. Germline V gene lookup returns CDR1 DFQATT and CDR2 SNEGSKA (reference sequence). The CDR3 runs 11 residues. The V end lost 3 bases, the J end lost 3 bases, and 2 bases lay between the germline ends. The CDR3 DNA reads TGCAGTGCTAGGCACACCGGGGAGCTGTTTTTT. Amino acid sequence: CSARHTGELFF.